The rows below give T cell receptor beta chains drawn from one sample of a study of T cell responses to AZD1222 COVID-19 vaccine. Repertoires were generated with immunoSEQ multiplex PCR, while TCRdb's copy carries only in-frame clones and drops some. The sample holds 120,000 to 150,000 clones, 88% seen once. This specimen consisted of peripheral blood, obtained on day 0 of MenACWY control vaccination. These receptors came from an adult in good health. Both conserved end residues are part of each CDR3. A D gene is named only where the DNA matches it firmly. A clone size is listed for some rows: how often the clone was seen (once, few, many), or a class if it is expanded.

TGTGCCAGCACCCCGACAGCCGACACGAAGACCACTGAAGCTTTCTTT	CASTPTADTKTTEAFF	-	TRBV7-9	-	TRBJ1-1
TGTGCCAGCAGCTTAGCGGACCGGTGGGAGCGGGAGTCCGAGCAGTACTTC	CASSLADRWERESEQYF	-	TRBV7-9	TRBD2	TRBJ2-7
TGTGCCAGCAGCTTGGGGGCCGGTCGAGATACGCAGTATTTT	CASSLGAGRDTQYF	-	TRBV7-3	-	TRBJ2-3
TGTGCCAGCAGCCAAGAGATGGCCCAGCCCCAGCATTTT	CASSQEMAQPQHF	once	TRBV4-2	-	TRBJ1-5
TGCGCCAGCAGCTTAACAGGGGTTAGCAATCAGCCCCAGCATTTT	CASSLTGVSNQPQHF	once	TRBV5-1	TRBD1	TRBJ1-5
TGCGCCAGCAGCTTGGCCGGGCAGGGGAGCACAGATACGCAGTATTTT	CASSLAGQGSTDTQYF	-	TRBV5-1	-	TRBJ2-3
TGTGCCAGCAAGGACAGCAGCACCCAAAACTATGGCTACACCTTC	CASKDSSTQNYGYTF	-	TRBV11-2	-	TRBJ1-2
TGTGCCTGGAGTAAGGGGGGAAAGGCCAACGTCCTGACTTTC	CAWSKGGKANVLTF	-	TRBV30	-	TRBJ2-6
TGTGCCAGCAGTCCGGACAGGGGGCCCAATCAGCCCCAGCATTTT	CASSPDRGPNQPQHF	-	TRBV28	TRBD1	TRBJ1-5
TGTGCCAGTAGTATCGGGACTAGCGGCTCCTACGAGCAGTACTTC	CASSIGTSGSYEQYF	-	TRBV19	TRBD2	TRBJ2-7
TGTGCCAGCAGTTCTTGGGGGGCTAACTATGGCTACACCTTC	CASSSWGANYGYTF	-	TRBV28	-	TRBJ1-2
TGTGCCAGCAGCGCCAGAATGGGGGATTTTCGAAAAACTGTTTTT	CASSARMGDFRKTVF	-	TRBV13	-	TRBJ1-4
TGTGCCAGCAGCCCCCCGCAGGGCCCCAATGAGCAGTTCTTC	CASSPPQGPNEQFF	-	TRBV9	-	TRBJ2-1
TGTGCCAGCAGTTCCAGCGACAGGGGGATCTACGAGCAGTACTTC	CASSSSDRGIYEQYF	-	TRBV28	TRBD1	TRBJ2-7
TGTGCCAGCAGCTTGGCCAGACTAGCGGGGGGGTCCTTGGGGACCGGGGAGCTGTTTTTT	CASSLARLAGGSLGTGELFF	-	TRBV5-4	TRBD2	TRBJ2-2
TGTGCCAGCAGCTCGGCTCCCGGGACTAGGGGAGAGACCCAGTACTTC	CASSSAPGTRGETQYF	-	TRBV7-2	TRBD2	TRBJ2-5
TGTGCCACCAGCGAAGGAGGACAACATAATGAAAAACTGTTTTTT	CATSEGGQHNEKLFF	-	TRBV15	-	TRBJ1-4
TGTGCTAGTGGTTCGGGGGGACAACGGAGTCAAGAGACCCAGTACTTC	CASGSGGQRSQETQYF	-	TRBV12-5	-	TRBJ2-5
TGCAGCGTTGAATCACCGGGACAGGGGACCTACGAGCAGTACTTC	CSVESPGQGTYEQYF	-	TRBV29-1	TRBD1	TRBJ2-7
TGTGCCAGCAGCTTACAGACTAGCGATACCTACAATGAGCAGTTCTTC	CASSLQTSDTYNEQFF	-	TRBV7-6	TRBD2	TRBJ2-1
TGTGCTAGTGGTTTGAACGGACTTACCGAGCAGTACTTC	CASGLNGLTEQYF	-	TRBV12-5	-	TRBJ2-7
TGCGCCAGCAGCTTGGTCTCAGGGCGGGATGAGCAGTTCTTC	CASSLVSGRDEQFF	-	TRBV5-1	-	TRBJ2-1
TGCGCCAGCAGCCAAGAGACAGGGAACACTGAAGCTTTCTTT	CASSQETGNTEAFF	-	TRBV4-3	-	TRBJ1-1
TGTGCCAGCAGTTTATTGGATGGACCCCTCCACTTT	CASSLLDGPLHF	-	TRBV28	-	TRBJ1-6
TGCAGCGTTGACGAGGGACAGGTAGAAGCTTTCTTT	CSVDEGQVEAFF	-	TRBV29-1	TRBD1	TRBJ1-1
TGTGCCAGCAGCTACTTACGGGGGCACACTGAAGCTTTCTTT	CASSYLRGHTEAFF	-	TRBV7-2	-	TRBJ1-1